The T cell receptor (beta chain) described here comes from a study of blood T cell repertoires in COVID-19. Across the study: There were acute and convalescent COVID-19 samples, and they came from the United States, Italy and Spain.

Germline CDR1 is SGHDN and CDR2 is FVKESK. CDR3 length: 21 residues. J lost 6 bases, V lost 1 base, and 21 bases had no gene match. Repertoires were generated with immunoSEQ multiplex PCR, while TCRdb's copy carries only in-frame clones and drops some. The sample includes about 180,000 clones, 87% of them seen just once. The TCR was taken from a woman in her 70s with COVID-19, enrolled during active disease. Sequenced input: peripheral blood. The chain has TRBV14 and TRBJ2-1; 10 bases are shared with TRBD2. The CDR3 here is CASSQAGRTSGNPFRGNEQFF. The CDR3 DNA is TGTGCCAGCAGCCAAGCGGGTAGAACTAGCGGGAACCCATTTAGAGGCAATGAGCAGTTCTTC.